This T cell receptor beta chain was sequenced during a study of blood T cell repertoires in COVID-19. Study-level background: Acute and convalescent COVID-19 specimens originated in the United States, Italy and Spain. PBMCs, B-cell-depleted T cells, or T cells were the source of the cDNA or gDNA that made up the material.

J lost 6 bases, V lost 0 bases, and 10 bases had no gene match. Germline values: CDR1 GTSNPN, CDR2 SVGIG (reference sequence). The CDR3 totals 15 residues. Source study methods: Cell counts per sample came from amplifying reference gene primers. Assay: immunoSEQ multiplex PCR; the TCRdb copy retains only in-frame clones and omits some. Clonal size and the V and J genes are those of that table, whereas D and trimming came from the DNA. This sample yields about 220,000 clones, of which around 81% are seen a single time; more than 2% belongs to the top ten. The sequenced sample consisted of peripheral blood. The V and J genes are TRBV30 and TRBJ2-7; TRBD2 matches 8 bases. The source is a woman aged 55-75 years with acute or convalescent COVID-19. CDR3 protein: CAWSVRRGGFSEQYF. CDR3 nucleotide sequence: TGTGCCTGGAGTGTACGCCGGGGGGGCTTCTCCGAGCAGTACTTC.